There are a few counts of the clone carrying this TCR beta chain. Antigen unknown. This entry belongs to a study of cytomegalovirus exposure and HLA in healthy donors. The study's findings and limits: A missense DCLRE1C variant was associated with V- and J-gene trimming of TCR beta chains in a later analysis, and an independent cohort replicated the association. Most likely, a cluster of highly shared sequence variants arose as a sequencing artifact.

The primer mix had 60 Vbeta and 13 Jbeta primers. The assay was immunoSEQ multiplex PCR, and TCRdb's table has in-frame clones only and misses some. The sample consists of some 95,000 clones, around four fifths of them appearing once. Looked up from germline, CDR1 is SGHTA and CDR2 is FQGNSA. The V end was cut by 6 bases, the J end by 2 bases, with 14 bases between. This CDR3 region has 15 residues. The J gene is TRBJ2-1, the V gene TRBV7-2; perhaps TRBD2 as D (6 bases). Sequenced: PBMCs. The clonotype originates from a man in his forties or fifties in good health and CMV-seropositive. CDR3 bases: TGTGCCAGCAGGAAGGGACTGGCAACCTACAATGAGCAGTTCTTC. Its translation is CASRKGLATYNEQFF.